Listed here are 18 T cell receptor beta chains from one sample, sequenced in a study of breast tumors, draining lymph nodes, adjacent tissues. The lymph nodes were axillary draining lymph nodes from breast cancer patients. Each CDR3 protein gets one entry after TCRdb re-called the multiplex PCR reads with MiXCR. In the table there are some 170,000 distinct CDR3 sequences, roughly a third of which are singletons. The sample comprised axillary lymph node tissue. These receptors came from a female donor with breast cancer. Some clones in this sample may be carry-over from other donors' samples.

On this clonotype itself: Just one base apart from a much larger clone, this may be a read error. The J gene is TRBJ1-2, the V gene TRBV4-2, with TRBD1 identical over 11 bases. The CDR3 has 14 residues. The germline V gene has CDR1 LGHNA and CDR2 YNFKEQ. With 4 bases clipped from V and 7 bases from J, the junction kept 5 bases outside the gene matches. Here the CDR3 DNA reads TGTGCCAGCAGCCCGGAGGACAGGGGGCCTGGCTACACCTTC. Translating gives CASSPEDRGPGYTF.

This clonotype was recorded once. A much larger clone differs by one base, so this may be a read error. The chain couples TRBV28 to TRBJ1-4; a possible D gene is TRBD1 (5 bases). In germline, CDR1 is MDHEN, CDR2 SYDVKM. The CDR3 consists of 15 residues. The chain's CDR3 is CASRSTGEPNEKLLF. CDR3 DNA sequence: TGTGCCAGCAGATCCACAGGCGAACCTAATGAAAAACTGCTTTTT. The full variable domain, completed using reference TRBV28 and TRBJ1-4, is DVKVTQSSRYLVKRTGEKVFLECVQDMDHENMFWYRQDPGLGLRLIYFSYDVKMKEKGDIPEGYSVSREKKERFSLILESASTNQTSMYLCASRSTGEPNEKLLFGSGTQLSVL.

This clonotype was observed at least ten times. This chain joins TRBV5-1 and TRBJ1-2; 7 positions match TRBD1. The CDR3 totals 11 residues. Germline values: CDR1 SGHRS, CDR2 YFSETQ. J lost 13 bases, V lost 1 base, and 4 bases had no gene match. CDR3 sequence: CASSLTGESTF. The DNA for the CDR3 is TGCGCCAGCAGCTTGACAGGGGAAAGCACCTTC.

In this sample, this clonotype turned up many times. The chain combines TRBV7-8 with TRBJ2-1; a weak D match, TRBD2 (6 bases). The V gene lost 0 bases and the J gene lost 3 bases, with 15 bases spanning the gap. Looked up from germline, CDR1 is SGHVS and CDR2 is FQNEAQ. The CDR3 is 17 residues long. CDR3 sequence reads: CASSLAWAGRNYNEQFF. CDR3 in DNA: TGTGCCAGCAGCTTAGCCTGGGCAGGGAGGAACTACAATGAGCAGTTCTTC.

This clonotype has just a few counts. A read error may explain this, as a much larger clone is one base away. No DNA is shown, since the ends of the CDR3 on it are uncertain; the CDR3 is the one TCRdb lists. The rearrangement uses TRBV9 and TRBJ2-7; TRBD1 is the table's D call, not checked against the DNA. Germline V lookup: CDR1 SGDLS, CDR2 YYNGEE. The CDR3 numbers 14 amino acids, ends counted. CDR3 loop: CASSVARGTYEQSF.

This clonotype was detected once. One end of the junction fails to match germline, which may point to a read error. The CDR3 protein is CASSRGQGSDSPLRF. The CDR3 nucleotides are TGTGCCAGCAGCCGGGGCCAGGGTAGTGATTCACCCCTCCGCTTT. The V and J genes are TRBV7-6 and TRBJ1-6; D may be TRBD1 (5 bases). CDR3 length: 15 amino acids. The V gene's germline CDR1 is SGHVS and CDR2 FNYEAQ.

At least ten counts were recorded for this clonotype. This chain uses TRBV12-3 or TRBV12-4 with TRBJ2-3; 7 bases map to TRBD1. V dropped 1 base and J dropped 4; count of bases not matched to a gene: 2. The CDR3 covers 14 residues. The DNA for the CDR3 is TGTGCCAGCAGTTTAGGAGGGGGCCCAGATACGCAGTATTTT. Protein: CASSLGGGPDTQYF.

This clonotype was recorded at least ten times. The J gene is TRBJ1-5, the V gene TRBV4-1, with TRBD1 matching over 8 bases. With 3 bases clipped from V and 7 bases from J, the junction kept 2 bases outside the gene matches. Germline CDR1 MGHRA, CDR2 YSYEKL. The CDR3 length is 13 residues. The CDR3 spells CASSQTGVQPQHF. The CDR3 DNA follows: TGCGCCAGCAGCCAGACAGGGGTACAGCCCCAGCATTTT.

This clonotype was found many times. The V call is TRBV30, the J call TRBJ2-2, with a tentative D call TRBD1 (6 bases). The CDR3 covers 17 residues. V was trimmed by 3 bases and J by 2 bases, leaving 19 bases between them. CDR1 and CDR2 from the germline V gene are GTSNPN and SVGIG (reference sequence). The CDR3 coding sequence is TGTGCCTGGAGCCCGGAGGTCGGGACACCTAACACCGGGGAGCTGTTTTTT. It codes for CAWSPEVGTPNTGELFF. The full variable domain, in which reference TRBV30 and TRBJ2-2 provide the parts outside the CDR3, is SQTIHQWPATLVQPVGSPLSLECTVEGTSNPNLYWYRQAAGRGLQLLFYSVGIGQISSEVPQNLSASRPQDRQFILSSKKLLLSDSGFYLCAWSPEVGTPNTGELFFGEGSRLTVL.

This clonotype has just one count. The genes are TRBV7-6 and TRBJ1-6; 9 positions agree with TRBD1. The CDR3 has 16 residues. Germline V gene data show CDR1 as SGHVS and CDR2 as FNYEAQ. Trimming cost V 0 bases and J 5 bases; bases outside gene matches: 2. The CDR3 protein is CASSLAGTGNNSPLHF. The CDR3 region has the DNA TGTGCCAGCAGCTTAGCGGGGACAGGGAATAATTCACCCCTCCACTTT.

This clonotype was detected many times. V gene TRBV19 combines with J gene TRBJ2-2; 7 nucleotides align to TRBD1. The CDR3 spans 16 residues. Trimming removed 2 bases from V and 6 bases from J; junction bases left unmatched: 9. In germline, CDR1 is LNHDA, CDR2 SQIVND (reference sequence). CDR3 region: CASSIWTGSVAGELFF. In DNA form, the CDR3 reads TGTGCCAGTAGTATATGGACAGGTAGTGTTGCCGGGGAGCTGTTTTTT.

This clonotype was counted at least ten times. The chain links TRBV10-2 to TRBJ1-6, with D maybe TRBD1 (6 bases). Germline CDR1 WSHSY, CDR2 SAAADI. V lost 10 bases and J 2 bases, leaving 15 bases between the germline ends. The CDR3 is made up of 15 amino acids. CDR3 loop: CATQTGAAYNSPLHF. The CDR3, as DNA: TGCGCCACCCAGACAGGCGCGGCCTATAATTCACCCCTCCACTTT.

This clonotype was found many times. V usage is TRBV2 and J usage is TRBJ2-1; 12 bases line up with TRBD2. The CDR3 length is 16 residues. Germline trimming cut 5 bases from V and 6 bases from J; bases unmatched to any gene: 8. Germline CDR1 is SNHLY and CDR2 is FYNNEI. Written as DNA, the CDR3 is TGTGCCAGCAGTACACCTAGCGGGAGGGCCATCAATGAGCAGTTCTTC. This gives the protein CASSTPSGRAINEQFF.

The sample holds many counts of this clonotype. The chain has TRBV28 and TRBJ1-6; 9 nucleotides agree with TRBD1. The junction had 6 bases not matched to a gene; V was cut back by 2 bases and J by 13 bases. CDR3 size: 14 residues. Germline loops: CDR1 MDHEN, CDR2 SYDVKM. CDR3 loop: CASSLLGTGPPLHF. CDR3 nucleotide sequence: TGTGCCAGCAGTTTACTCGGGACAGGGCCTCCCCTCCACTTT.

This clonotype was detected many times. V and J are TRBV11-2 and TRBJ2-7, with D possibly TRBD1 on 5 matching bases. The CDR3 contains 14 residues. The germline CDR1 and CDR2 sequences are SGHAT and FQNNGV. V lost 1 base, J lost 6 bases, and 13 bases lay in between. CDR3 in DNA: TGTGCCAGCAGCTTAGTCGCAGGGAAATTCGAGCAGTACTTC. This codes for CASSLVAGKFEQYF.

In its sample, this clonotype was seen many times. The chain uses TRBV12-3 or TRBV12-4 and TRBJ2-6; D gene uncertain. Deletions cut 3 bases from V and 2 bases from J, with 8 bases between. This CDR3 comprises 15 residues. CDR3 loop: CASSFRQAGANVLTF. Written as DNA, the CDR3 is TGTGCCAGCAGTTTTCGTCAGGCTGGGGCCAACGTCCTGACTTTC.

This clonotype was seen at least ten times. This sequence joins TRBV9 and TRBJ2-1; TRBD2 matches 12 bases. Trimming removed 4 bases from V and 8 bases from J; junction bases left unmatched: 7. Per the germline V gene, CDR1 is SGDLS and CDR2 is YYNGEE. CDR3 length: 15 amino acids. The CDR3 nucleotides are TGTGCCAGCAGCCTCCTAGCGGGAGGGTCGTATGAGCAGTTCTTC. This codes for CASSLLAGGSYEQFF. The complete variable domain, with remaining parts taken from reference TRBV9 and TRBJ2-1, reads DSGVTQTPKHLITATGQRVTLRCSPRSGDLSVYWYQQSLDQGLQFLIQYYNGEERAKGNILERFSAQQFPDLHSELNLSSLELGDSALYFCASSLLAGGSYEQFFGPGTRLTVL.

This clonotype has ten or more counts. The chain has TRBV20-1 and TRBJ2-2, with D possibly matching TRBD1 (5 bases). CDR3 length equals 17 residues. The germline V gene encodes CDR1 DFQATT and CDR2 SNEGSKA (reference sequence). Trimming shortened V by 0 bases and J by 1 base, and 15 bases separated the two germline ends. The CDR3: CSARDHITGGNTGELFF. Written as DNA, the CDR3 is TGCAGTGCTAGAGACCACATTACAGGTGGGAACACCGGGGAGCTGTTTTTT.